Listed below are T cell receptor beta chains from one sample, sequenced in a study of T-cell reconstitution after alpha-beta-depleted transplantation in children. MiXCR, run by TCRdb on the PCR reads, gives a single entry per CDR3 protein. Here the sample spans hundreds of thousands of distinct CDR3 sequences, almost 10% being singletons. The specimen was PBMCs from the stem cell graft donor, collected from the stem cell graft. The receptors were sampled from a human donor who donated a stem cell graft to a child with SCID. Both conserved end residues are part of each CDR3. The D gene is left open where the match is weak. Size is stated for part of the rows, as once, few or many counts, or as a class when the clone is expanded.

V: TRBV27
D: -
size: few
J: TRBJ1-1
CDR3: CASSFRNKGTEAFF
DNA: TGTGCCAGCAGTTTCCGGAACAAGGGCACTGAAGCTTTCTTT

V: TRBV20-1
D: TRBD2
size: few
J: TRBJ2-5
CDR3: CSARGTRWQETQYF
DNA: TGCAGTGCTAGAGGGACTAGGTGGCAAGAGACCCAGTACTTC

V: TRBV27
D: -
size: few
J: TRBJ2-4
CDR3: CASSFGSLAKNIQYF
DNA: TGTGCCAGCAGTTTCGGATCCTTAGCCAAAAACATTCAGTACTTC

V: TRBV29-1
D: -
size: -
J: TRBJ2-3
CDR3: CSAPSGVGSTDTQYF
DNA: TGCAGCGCCCCCTCAGGTGTGGGGAGCACAGATACGCAGTATTTT

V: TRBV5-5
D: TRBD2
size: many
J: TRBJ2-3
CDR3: CASSFIAGGSTDTQYF
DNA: TGTGCCAGCAGCTTCATAGCGGGGGGAAGCACAGATACGCAGTATTTT

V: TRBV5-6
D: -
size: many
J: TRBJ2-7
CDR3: CASSLGGYYEQYF
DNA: TGTGCCAGCAGTCTAGGGGGATACTACGAGCAGTACTTC

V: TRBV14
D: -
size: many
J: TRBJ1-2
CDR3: CASSQTAGGGSGYTF
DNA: TGTGCCAGCAGCCAGACCGCCGGGGGTGGGAGTGGCTACACCTTC

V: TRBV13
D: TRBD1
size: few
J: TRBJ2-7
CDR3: CASSLGPGTGVDEQYF
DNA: TGTGCCAGCAGCTTAGGCCCCGGGACAGGGGTCGACGAGCAGTACTTC

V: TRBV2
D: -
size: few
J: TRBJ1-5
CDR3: CASTPRTEGNQPQHF
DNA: TGTGCCAGCACACCCCGGACGGAGGGGAATCAGCCCCAGCATTTT

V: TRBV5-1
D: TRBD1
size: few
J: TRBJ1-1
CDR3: CASSTRTGLDTEAFF
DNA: TGCGCCAGCAGCACAAGGACAGGGTTGGACACTGAAGCTTTCTTT

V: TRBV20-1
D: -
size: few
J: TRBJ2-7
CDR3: CSAIEPIQGSLYEQYF
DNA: TGCAGTGCTATAGAACCGATACAGGGCTCCCTTTACGAGCAGTACTTC

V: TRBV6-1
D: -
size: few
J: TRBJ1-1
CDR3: CASSASGNTEAFF
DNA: TGTGCCAGCAGTGCCTCGGGGAACACTGAAGCTTTCTTT

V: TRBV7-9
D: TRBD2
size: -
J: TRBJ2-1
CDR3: CASSHPDDSGDYNEQFF
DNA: TGTGCCAGCAGCCACCCTGATGATAGCGGGGACTACAATGAGCAGTTCTTC

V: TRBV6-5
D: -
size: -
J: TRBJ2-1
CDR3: CASLTFEGGGNEQFF
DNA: TGTGCCAGCCTCACCTTTGAGGGTGGGGGGAATGAGCAGTTCTTC

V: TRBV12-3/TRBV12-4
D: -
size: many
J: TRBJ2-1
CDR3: CASILGGGGDEQFF
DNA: TGTGCCAGCATTTTAGGGGGGGGAGGTGATGAGCAGTTCTTC

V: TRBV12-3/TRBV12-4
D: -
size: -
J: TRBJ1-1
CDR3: CASSFHGAPNTEAFF
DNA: TGTGCCAGCAGTTTCCACGGGGCGCCTAACACTGAAGCTTTCTTT

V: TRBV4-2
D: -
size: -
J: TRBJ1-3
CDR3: CASSQGGRTDTIYF
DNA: TGTGCCAGCAGCCAGGGGGGGCGAACGGACACCATATATTTT

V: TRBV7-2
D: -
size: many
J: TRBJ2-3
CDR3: CASSLDRRTSDTQYF
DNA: TGTGCCAGCAGCTTAGATCGGAGGACTTCAGATACGCAGTATTTT

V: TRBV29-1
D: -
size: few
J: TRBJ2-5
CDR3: CSVEYENQETQYF
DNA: TGCAGCGTTGAATACGAGAACCAAGAGACCCAGTACTTC

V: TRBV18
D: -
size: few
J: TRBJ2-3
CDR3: CASSATQGREDTQYF
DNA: TGTGCCAGCTCAGCGACTCAGGGTAGAGAAGATACGCAGTATTTT

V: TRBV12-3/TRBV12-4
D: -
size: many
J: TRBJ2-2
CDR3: CASSPGATGELFF
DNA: TGTGCCAGCAGTCCGGGGGCTACCGGGGAGCTGTTTTTT

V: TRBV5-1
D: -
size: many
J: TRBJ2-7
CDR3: CASSPSVVSSYEQYF
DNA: TGCGCCAGCAGCCCCTCGGTGGTCAGCTCCTACGAGCAGTACTTC

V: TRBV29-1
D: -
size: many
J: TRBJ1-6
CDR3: CSVAEALYSPLHF
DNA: TGCAGCGTTGCGGAGGCCCTATATTCACCCCTCCACTTT

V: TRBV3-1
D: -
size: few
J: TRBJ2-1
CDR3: CASSVRRLNGYNEQFF
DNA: TGTGCCAGCAGCGTGCGCAGGCTGAACGGATACAATGAGCAGTTCTTC

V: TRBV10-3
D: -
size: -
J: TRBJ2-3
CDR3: CAISEGLSQYF
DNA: TGTGCCATCAGTGAAGGACTCTCGCAGTATTTT

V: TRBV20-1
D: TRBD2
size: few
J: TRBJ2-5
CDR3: CSALPPAGGRETQYF
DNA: TGCAGTGCCCTCCCCCCAGCGGGGGGCAGAGAGACCCAGTACTTC

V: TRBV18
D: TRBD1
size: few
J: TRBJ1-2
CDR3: CASSPGAGGNYGYTF
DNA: TGTGCCAGCTCACCGGGTGCAGGGGGAAACTATGGCTACACCTTC

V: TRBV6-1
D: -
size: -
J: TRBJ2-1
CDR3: CASVTSSPTRSYNEQFF
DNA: TGTGCCAGCGTCACCTCTAGCCCGACACGCTCCTACAATGAGCAGTTCTTC

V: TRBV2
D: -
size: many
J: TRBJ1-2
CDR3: CASSERRQSYGYTF
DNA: TGTGCCAGCAGTGAAAGGAGACAGAGCTATGGCTACACCTTC

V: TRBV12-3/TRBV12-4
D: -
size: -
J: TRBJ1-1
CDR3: CASSFTESTEAFF
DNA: TGTGCCAGCAGTTTCACAGAGTCCACTGAAGCTTTCTTT

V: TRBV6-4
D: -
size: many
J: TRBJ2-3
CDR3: CATTNLDTQYF
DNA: TGTGCCACCACCAACCTAGATACGCAGTATTTT

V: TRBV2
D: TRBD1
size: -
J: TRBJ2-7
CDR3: CASDRVMGEQYF
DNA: TGTGCCAGTGACAGGGTGATGGGCGAGCAGTACTTC

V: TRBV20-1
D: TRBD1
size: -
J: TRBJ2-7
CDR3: CSARDLETGVFEQYF
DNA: TGCAGTGCTAGAGATTTAGAGACAGGGGTTTTCGAGCAGTACTTC

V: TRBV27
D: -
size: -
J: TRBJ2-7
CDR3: CASSSEWPRPYEQYF
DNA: TGTGCCAGCAGTTCCGAGTGGCCAAGACCCTACGAGCAGTACTTC

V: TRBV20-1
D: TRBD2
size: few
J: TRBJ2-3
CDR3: CSARIAGVTDTQYF
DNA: TGCAGTGCTCGAATAGCGGGGGTCACAGATACGCAGTATTTT

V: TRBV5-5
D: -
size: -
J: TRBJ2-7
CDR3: CASSLRDGSSSYEQYF
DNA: TGTGCCAGCAGCTTGAGGGATGGGTCCTCCTCCTACGAGCAGTACTTC

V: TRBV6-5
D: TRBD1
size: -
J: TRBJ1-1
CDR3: CASSYSLRGLVDTEAFF
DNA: TGTGCCAGCAGTTACTCGCTCAGGGGGCTAGTTGACACTGAAGCTTTCTTT

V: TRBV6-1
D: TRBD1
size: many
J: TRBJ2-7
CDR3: CASADRGIYEQYF
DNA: TGTGCCAGCGCTGACAGGGGGATCTACGAGCAGTACTTC

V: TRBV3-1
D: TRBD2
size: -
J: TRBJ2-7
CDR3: CASSLSFGGGAVNEQYF
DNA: TGTGCCAGCAGCCTATCCTTCGGCGGGGGGGCGGTCAACGAGCAGTACTTC

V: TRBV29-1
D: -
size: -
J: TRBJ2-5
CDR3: CSVAGPFIGETQYF
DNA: TGCAGCGTTGCCGGGCCGTTTATAGGGGAGACCCAGTACTTC

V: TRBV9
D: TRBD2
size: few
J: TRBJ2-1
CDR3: CASSVGSGEFYEQFF
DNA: TGTGCCAGCAGCGTTGGAAGCGGGGAGTTCTATGAGCAGTTCTTC

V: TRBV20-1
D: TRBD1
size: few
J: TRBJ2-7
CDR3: CSAKKTGAAYEQYF
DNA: TGCAGTGCTAAAAAGACAGGGGCGGCCTACGAGCAGTACTTC

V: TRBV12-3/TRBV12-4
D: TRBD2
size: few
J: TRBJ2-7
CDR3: CASSLTSVGSYEQYF
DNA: TGTGCCAGCAGCCTAACTAGCGTGGGCTCCTACGAGCAGTACTTC

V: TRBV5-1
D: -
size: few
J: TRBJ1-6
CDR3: CASSLGGIYNSPLHF
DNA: TGCGCCAGCAGCTTGGGGGGGATTTATAATTCACCCCTCCACTTT

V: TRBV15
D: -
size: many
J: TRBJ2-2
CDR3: CATSRRGDTGELFF
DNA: TGTGCCACCAGCCGCAGAGGGGACACCGGGGAGCTGTTTTTT

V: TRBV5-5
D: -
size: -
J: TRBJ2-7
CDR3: CASSLVTGAKYEQYF
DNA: TGTGCCAGCAGCTTGGTTACGGGGGCCAAATACGAGCAGTACTTC

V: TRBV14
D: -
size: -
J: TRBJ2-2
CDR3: CASSQVPANTGELFF
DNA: TGTGCCAGCAGCCAAGTCCCAGCGAACACCGGGGAGCTGTTTTTT

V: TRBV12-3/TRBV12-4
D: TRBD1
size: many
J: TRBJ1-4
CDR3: CASSLRQGNEKLFF
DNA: TGTGCCAGCAGTTTAAGACAGGGGAATGAAAAACTGTTTTTT

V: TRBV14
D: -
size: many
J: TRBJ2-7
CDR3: CASSRYGGGPGYEQYF
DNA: TGTGCCAGCAGCCGGTACGGTGGGGGGCCCGGTTACGAGCAGTACTTC

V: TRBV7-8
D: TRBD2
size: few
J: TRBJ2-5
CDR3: CASSSRLALIEETQYF
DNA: TGTGCCAGCAGTTCCCGACTAGCACTTATCGAAGAGACCCAGTACTTC

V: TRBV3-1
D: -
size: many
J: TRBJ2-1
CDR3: CASSPYTGVLSGNEQFF
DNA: TGTGCCAGCAGCCCCTACACGGGGGTCCTTTCGGGCAATGAGCAGTTCTTC

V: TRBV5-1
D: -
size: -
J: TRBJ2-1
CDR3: CASSLGGSGPENNEQFF
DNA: TGCGCCAGCAGCTTGGGTGGTTCAGGGCCAGAAAACAATGAGCAGTTCTTC

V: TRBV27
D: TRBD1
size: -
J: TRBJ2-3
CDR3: CAVGQGMNTQYF
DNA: TGTGCAGTGGGACAGGGGATGAATACGCAGTATTTT

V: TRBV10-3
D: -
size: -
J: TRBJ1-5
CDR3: CAISDKNQPQHF
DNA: TGTGCCATCAGTGATAAGAATCAGCCCCAGCATTTT

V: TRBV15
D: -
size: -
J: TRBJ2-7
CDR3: CATSSRVSYEQYF
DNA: TGTGCCACCAGCAGTAGGGTAAGCTACGAGCAGTACTTC

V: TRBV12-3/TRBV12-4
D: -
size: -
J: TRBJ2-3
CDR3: CASSFASGTDTQYF
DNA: TGTGCCAGCAGTTTTGCGAGCGGCACAGATACGCAGTATTTT

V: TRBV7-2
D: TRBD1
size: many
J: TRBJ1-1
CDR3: CASSNRGGTEAFF
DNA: TGTGCCAGCAGCAACAGGGGAGGGACTGAAGCTTTCTTT

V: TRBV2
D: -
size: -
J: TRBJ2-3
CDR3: CASSSRAGTDTQYF
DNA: TGTGCCAGCAGTTCCAGGGCGGGCACAGATACGCAGTATTTT

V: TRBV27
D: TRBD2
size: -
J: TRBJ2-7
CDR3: CASSLLGGLVPEQYF
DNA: TGTGCCAGCAGTTTATTGGGAGGGTTAGTTCCCGAGCAGTACTTC

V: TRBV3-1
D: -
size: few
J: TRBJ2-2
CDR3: CASSQDGTGWNTGELFF
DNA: TGTGCCAGCAGCCAAGATGGAACAGGGTGGAACACCGGGGAGCTGTTTTTT